The clone carrying this T cell receptor (beta chain) came up a few times. The sample is drawn from a study of T-cell memory formation after mild COVID-19. Study context: TCR clusters showed largely donor specificity.

MiXCR was run by TCRdb on the 5' RACE reads, yielding one entry per CDR3 protein. Here the sample spans approximately 250,000 distinct CDR3 sequences, 16% being singletons. V lost 0 bases and J lost 5, with 16 bases in between. Germline V gene lookup returns CDR1 SGHDN and CDR2 FVKESK. CDR3 length: 16 amino acids. The rearrangement uses TRBV14 and TRBJ2-5, with no clear D. Sequencing used PBMCs or a T cell subset sorted from them (not recorded which). The source of this sequence is a man younger than 30 who had mild COVID-19 (a few samples of this study predate the infection). Cell type and time point are not known. CDR3 DNA: TGTGCCAGCAGCCAAGATAGCATCTACCTGAAGGAGACCCAGTACTTC. Translating it yields CASSQDSIYLKETQYF.